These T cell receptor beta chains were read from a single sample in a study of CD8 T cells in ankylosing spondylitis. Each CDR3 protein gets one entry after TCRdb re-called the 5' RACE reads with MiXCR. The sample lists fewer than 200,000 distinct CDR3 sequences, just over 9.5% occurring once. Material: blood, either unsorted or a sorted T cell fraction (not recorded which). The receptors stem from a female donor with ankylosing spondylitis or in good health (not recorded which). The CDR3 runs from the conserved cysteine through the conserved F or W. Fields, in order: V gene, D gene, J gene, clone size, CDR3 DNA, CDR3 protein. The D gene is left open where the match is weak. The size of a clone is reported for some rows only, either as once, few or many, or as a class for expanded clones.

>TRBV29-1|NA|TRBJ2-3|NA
TGCAGCGTTGAGTGGGAAGATACGCAGTATTTT
CSVEWEDTQYF
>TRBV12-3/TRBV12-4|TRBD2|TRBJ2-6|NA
TGTGCCAGCACCGTAGCGGGAGTGCTCTCTGGGGCCAACGTCCTGACTTTC
CASTVAGVLSGANVLTF
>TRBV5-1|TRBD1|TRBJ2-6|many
TGCGCCAGCACCTTACGGGGACAGGTATACTCTGGGGCCAACGTCCTGACTTTC
CASTLRGQVYSGANVLTF
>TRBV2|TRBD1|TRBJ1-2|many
TGTGCCAGCACACCCGGGCCGGGACAGGGAAACTATGGCTACACCTTC
CASTPGPGQGNYGYTF
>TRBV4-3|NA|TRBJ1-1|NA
TGCGCCAGCAGCCAGACGGAGGATATGAACACTGAAGCTTTCTTT
CASSQTEDMNTEAFF
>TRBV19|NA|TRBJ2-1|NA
TGTGCCAGTAGTATTCTCGGAGAGGTGAGAATTGAGCAGTTCTTC
CASSILGEVRIEQFF
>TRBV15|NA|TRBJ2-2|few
TGTGCCACCAGCAGTGAGGGGCACACCGGGGAGCTGTTTTTT
CATSSEGHTGELFF
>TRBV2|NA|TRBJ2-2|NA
TGTGCCAGCAGTGAGGGTCTGACTAGCACCGGGGAGCTGTTTTTT
CASSEGLTSTGELFF
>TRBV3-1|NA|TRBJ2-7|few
TGTGCCAGCAGCCAACGCGTAATTAGTCGAATCTACGAGCAGTACTTC
CASSQRVISRIYEQYF
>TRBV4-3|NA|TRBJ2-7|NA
TGCGCCAGCAGCCAAGGGGGCAGCGGCCTGGACGAGCAGTACTTC
CASSQGGSGLDEQYF
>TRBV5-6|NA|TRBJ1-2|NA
TGTGCCAGCGGCATCAGGGAGAACAACTATGGCTACACCTTC
CASGIRENNYGYTF
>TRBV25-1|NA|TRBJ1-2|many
TGTGCCACCGGGGGGCTGGGGACCTATGGCTACACCTTC
CATGGLGTYGYTF
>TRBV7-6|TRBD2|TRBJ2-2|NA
TGTGCCAGCAGCCTTGGGACTAGCGGGAGGCCCGGCGGGGAGCTGTTTTTT
CASSLGTSGRPGGELFF
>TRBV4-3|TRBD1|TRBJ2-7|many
TGCGCCAGCAGCCCTGTGACAGGGGGCGGTGAGCAGTACTTC
CASSPVTGGGEQYF
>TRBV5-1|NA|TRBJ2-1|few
TGCGCCAGCAGCTTAGAGACCCTAAGGAGTTCCTACAATGAGCAGTTCTTC
CASSLETLRSSYNEQFF
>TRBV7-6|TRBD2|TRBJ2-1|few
TGTGCCAGCAGCCAGACTAGCGGGAGCTACAATGAGCAGTTCTTC
CASSQTSGSYNEQFF
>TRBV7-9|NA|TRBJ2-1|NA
TGTGCCAGCAGCTTAGTGGGCTTTAGCAATGAGCAGTTCTTC
CASSLVGFSNEQFF
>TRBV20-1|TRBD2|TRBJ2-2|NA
TGCAGTGCTAGAGAGAGACTAGCGGTGCGAGTAGGTGGCACCGGGGAGCTGTTTTTT
CSARERLAVRVGGTGELFF
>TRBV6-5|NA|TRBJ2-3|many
TGTGCCAGCAGTTACTATCGGAGTCAGAAGGCAGATACGCAGTATTTT
CASSYYRSQKADTQYF
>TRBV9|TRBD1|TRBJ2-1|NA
TGTGCCAGCAGCGCCCCGGACAGGGACCCCTACAATGAGCAGTTCTTC
CASSAPDRDPYNEQFF
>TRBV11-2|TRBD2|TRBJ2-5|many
TGTGCCAGCAGCTATAGCGGGAGCGGCCAAGAGACCCAGTACTTC
CASSYSGSGQETQYF
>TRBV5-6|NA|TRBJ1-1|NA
TGTGCCAGCAGCTTGTTTGGCAACAGGTTGAACACTGAAGCTTTCTTT
CASSLFGNRLNTEAFF
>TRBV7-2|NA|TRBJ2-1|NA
TGTGCCAGCAGCTTGATAGAGGGGTCAGATGAGCAGTTCTTC
CASSLIEGSDEQFF
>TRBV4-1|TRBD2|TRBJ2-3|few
TGCGCCAGCAGTCGGACTAGCGGGAGTGACACAGATACGCAGTATTTT
CASSRTSGSDTDTQYF
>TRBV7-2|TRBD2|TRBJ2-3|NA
TGTGCCAGCAGCCCACTAGCGGGAGTGGGGGATACGCAGTATTTT
CASSPLAGVGDTQYF
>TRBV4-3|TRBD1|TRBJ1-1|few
TGCGCCAGCAGCATAGACAGGGGGAACACTGAAGCTTTCTTT
CASSIDRGNTEAFF